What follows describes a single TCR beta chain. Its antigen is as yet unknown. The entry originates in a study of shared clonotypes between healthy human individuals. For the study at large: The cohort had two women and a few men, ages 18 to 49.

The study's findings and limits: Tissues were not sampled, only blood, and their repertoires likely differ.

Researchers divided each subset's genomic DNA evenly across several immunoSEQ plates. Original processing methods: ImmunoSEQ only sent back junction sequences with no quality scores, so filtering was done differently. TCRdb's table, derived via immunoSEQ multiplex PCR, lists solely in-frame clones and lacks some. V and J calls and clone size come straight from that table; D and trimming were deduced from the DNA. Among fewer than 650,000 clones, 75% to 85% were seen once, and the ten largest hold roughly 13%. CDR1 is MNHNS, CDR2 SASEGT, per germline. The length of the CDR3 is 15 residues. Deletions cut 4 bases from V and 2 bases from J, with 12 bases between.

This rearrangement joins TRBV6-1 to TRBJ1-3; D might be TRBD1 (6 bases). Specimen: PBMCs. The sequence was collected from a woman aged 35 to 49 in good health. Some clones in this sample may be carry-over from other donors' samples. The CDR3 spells CASSVTGFPGNTIYF. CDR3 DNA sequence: TGTGCCAGCAGTGTAACAGGGTTTCCTGGAAACACCATATATTTT.